A single sample gave rise to the 26 T cell receptor beta chains below, sequenced in a study of neoadjuvant anti-PD-1 for oral cavity cancer. TCRdb's table, derived via immunoSEQ multiplex PCR, lists solely in-frame clones and lacks some. The table lists approximately 20,000 clones, roughly three quarters of them singletons. Source: PBMCs, taken before nivolumab (anti-PD-1) treatment. The receptors here all came from a person between 35 and 79 years old with oral cavity squamous cell carcinoma.

This clone occurred once. The V call is TRBV5-1, the J call TRBJ2-7; possible D gene TRBD2, 5 bases. The CDR3 length is 15 residues. The germline gives CDR1 SGHRS, CDR2 YFSETQ. V dropped 0 bases and J dropped 7 bases, with 17 bases sitting between them. The CDR3 coding sequence is TGCGCCAGCAGCTTGGCGGAGTACAGAACGGGGGAGCAGTACTTC. It codes for CASSLAEYRTGEQYF.

J is TRBJ2-4 and V is TRBV27; D is undetermined. V lost 5 bases, J lost 0 bases, and 23 bases lay in between. The germline V gene encodes CDR1 MNHEY and CDR2 SMNVEV (reference sequence). This CDR3 region has 19 residues. CDR3 sequence: CASSPYSDVSSIAKNIQYF. The DNA of the CDR3 is TGTGCCAGCAGTCCGTACAGTGACGTTTCTTCCATAGCCAAAAACATTCAGTACTTC.

The chain uses TRBV10-1 and TRBJ2-1, with 8 nucleotides matching TRBD1. In germline, CDR1 is WNHNN, CDR2 SYGVQD (reference sequence). J was trimmed by 1 base and V by 6 bases; bases with no gene match: 8. This CDR3 has 16 amino acids. The CDR3 protein is CASSNRDRNSYNEQFF. In DNA form, the CDR3 reads TGCGCCAGCAGCAACCGGGACAGGAATTCCTACAATGAGCAGTTCTTC.

The chain couples TRBV6-1 to TRBJ1-1; D gene ambiguous. In germline, CDR1 is MNHNS, CDR2 SASEGT. Trimming removed 1 base at V and 6 bases at J, with 6 bases between. This CDR3 region has 12 residues. CDR3 DNA: TGTGCCAGCAGTGAAGGGCCGGCTGAAGCTTTCTTT. Translated, it gives CASSEGPAEAFF.

The chain has TRBV6-5 and TRBJ2-3; 10 nucleotides align to TRBD1. V was pared by 5 bases and J by 0 bases, with 2 bases of the junction left unmatched. Germline-derived CDR1 and CDR2 are MNHEY and SVGAGI. The CDR3 is made up of 15 amino acids. The CDR3 coding sequence is TGTGCCAGCAGTCGACAGGGGGCCAGCACAGATACGCAGTATTTT. As protein: CASSRQGASTDTQYF.

The chain carries TRBV10-1 and TRBJ2-7; 9 nucleotides match TRBD1. Losses at the gene ends were 0 bases for V and 6 bases for J; bases not matched to a gene: 9. The CDR3 is made up of 16 amino acids. The germline gives CDR1 WNHNN, CDR2 SYGVQD (reference sequence). Here the CDR3 DNA reads TGCGCCAGCAGTGAGTCCATGCCGGGACAGGGCGGCGAGCAGTACTTC. This translates into CASSESMPGQGGEQYF.

The V call is TRBV27, the J call TRBJ2-2; 10 bases are shared with TRBD2. There are 15 residues in the CDR3. Germline V gene data show CDR1 as MNHEY and CDR2 as SMNVEV (reference sequence). V lost 6 bases to trimming and J lost 1 base; unmatched junction nucleotides: 2. The CDR3 DNA is TGTGCCAGCAGCTTAGCGGGAGGGAACACCGGGGAGCTGTTTTTT. Residues: CASSLAGGNTGELFF.

This clone was detected only a few times. The CDR3 coding sequence is TGCAGCGTTGGGGCCGACAGGAATCAGCCCCAGCATTTT. Protein: CSVGADRNQPQHF. V usage is TRBV29-1 and J usage is TRBJ1-5, with D tentatively TRBD1 (6 bases). V was clipped by 4 bases and J by 4 bases, with 11 bases between them. CDR1 is SQVTM, CDR2 ANQGSEA, per germline. The CDR3 runs 13 residues.

The chain employs TRBV9 and TRBJ1-4; D is undetermined. CDR1 SGDLS and CDR2 YYNGEE come from the germline V gene. CDR3 size: 14 residues. V was clipped by 0 bases and J by 8 bases, with 11 bases between them. In DNA, the CDR3 is TGTGCCAGCAGCGTAGATGGGTTTCAGGAAAAACTGTTTTTT. It translates to CASSVDGFQEKLFF.

This rearrangement joins TRBV11-2 to TRBJ1-2, with a possible D match to TRBD1 (5 bases). Trimming pared 8 bases from V and 4 bases from J, leaving 14 bases between. The germline gives CDR1 SGHAT, CDR2 FQNNGV. The CDR3 totals 13 residues. The CDR3: CASPGGEGYGYTF. DNA of the CDR3: TGTGCCAGCCCGGGGGGGGAAGGCTATGGCTACACCTTC.

This clone was recorded only once. The chain uses TRBV10-3 and TRBJ2-1, with 9 bases that match TRBD2. Germline trimming cut 8 bases from V and 4 bases from J; bases unmatched to any gene: 3. This CDR3 has 13 residues. The V gene's germline CDR1 is ENHRY and CDR2 SYGVKD. The CDR3 DNA reads TGTGCCATCTACGCGGGAGGGTACAATGAGCAGTTCTTC. Protein sequence: CAIYAGGYNEQFF.

V and J are TRBV7-2 and TRBJ2-7, with TRBD1 identical over 7 bases. The CDR3 consists of 14 residues. Germline V gene lookup returns CDR1 SGHTA and CDR2 FQGNSA. V trimming: 5 bases; J trimming: 1 base; junction bases outside the gene matches: 5. The DNA of the CDR3 is TGTGCCAGCAGCACCCCGGGACAGTCCTACGAGCAGTACTTC. Translation: CASSTPGQSYEQYF. Combining the CDR3 with reference TRBV7-2 and TRBJ2-7 gives the whole variable domain GAGVSQSPSNKVTEKGKDVELRCDPISGHTALYWYRQSLGQGLEFLIYFQGNSAPDKSGLPSDRFSAERTGGSVSTLTIQRTQQEDSAVYLCASSTPGQSYEQYFGPGTRLTVT.

This clone showed up just once. The V call is TRBV7-9, the J call TRBJ2-3; 7 bases line up with TRBD2. Looked up from germline, CDR1 is SEHNR and CDR2 is FQNEAQ (reference sequence). The CDR3 totals 16 residues. With V trimmed by 4 bases and J by 4 bases, 11 bases remained unmatched. The CDR3 nucleotides are TGTGCCAGCAGCTCCCTTGCGGGAGTTGGCCCAGATACGCAGTATTTT. Its translation is CASSSLAGVGPDTQYF.

The V gene is TRBV7-9, the J gene TRBJ1-1, with D hard to call. Germline V gives CDR1 SEHNR, CDR2 FQNEAQ (reference sequence). The CDR3 covers 9 residues. V gave up 5 bases and J gave up 9 bases, with 4 bases separating them. CDR3 nucleotides: TGTGCCAGCAGCCCCAAAGCTTTCTTT. It yields the protein CASSPKAFF.

The chain joins TRBV10-2 to TRBJ1-4; 9 positions agree with TRBD1. V was pared by 0 bases and J by 13 bases, with 6 bases of the junction left unmatched. This CDR3 region has 14 residues. Germline V gene data show CDR1 as WSHSY and CDR2 as SAAADI. The CDR3, as DNA: TGCGCCAGCAGTGAGTCCAGGACAGGGGAGGGACTGTTTTTT. Translating it yields CASSESRTGEGLFF.

This clone is labeled as medium-sized (0.01 to 0.1%). The J gene is TRBJ2-7, the V gene TRBV6-6; 8 nucleotides line up with TRBD2. Unmatched junction bases numbered 2, after V lost 6 bases and J lost 4 bases. The CDR3 extends over 12 amino acids. CDR1 is MNHNY, CDR2 SVGAGI, per germline (reference sequence). The CDR3: CASRLAAYEQYF. CDR3 DNA: TGTGCCAGCAGACTAGCGGCTTACGAGCAGTACTTC.

This clone came up a few times. V is TRBV19 and J is TRBJ1-1, with a tentative D call TRBD1 (5 bases). This CDR3 has 14 residues. Germline V gene lookup returns CDR1 LNHDA and CDR2 SQIVND (reference sequence). The V and J ends lost 6 bases and 0 bases respectively, with 11 bases between them. The CDR3 nucleotides are TGTGCCAGTAGCAAGACAGCAATGAACACTGAAGCTTTCTTT. Amino acid sequence: CASSKTAMNTEAFF.

The chain employs TRBV30 and TRBJ1-3; D is uncertain. With 5 bases removed from V and 0 bases from J, the gap between germline ends came to 5 bases. The CDR3 extends over 12 amino acids. The germline V gene has CDR1 GTSNPN and CDR2 SVGIG (reference sequence). The CDR3 loop is CAWGLSGNTIYF. As DNA, the CDR3 is TGTGCCTGGGGTCTCTCTGGAAACACCATATATTTT.

The J gene is TRBJ2-1, the V gene TRBV10-3; D not resolved. Per the germline V gene, CDR1 is ENHRY and CDR2 is SYGVKD. The CDR3 is made up of 15 amino acids. Between the trimmed V and J ends, which lost 0 bases and 12 bases, there was a span of 18 bases. The CDR3 DNA follows: TGTGCCATCAGTGAGTCGAACCCAGGAAACATGCGGCAGTTCTTC. Its translation is CAISESNPGNMRQFF.

The V gene is TRBV19, the J gene TRBJ1-5; D is possibly TRBD1 (6 bases). Germline-derived CDR1 and CDR2 are LNHDA and SQIVND (reference sequence). CDR3 length: 14 amino acids. V shed 7 bases and J shed 0 bases, with 10 bases lying between them. The CDR3 region has the DNA TGTGCCAGTAAAACAGGGTTTAGCAATCAGCCCCAGCATTTT. Its protein is CASKTGFSNQPQHF.

This sequence joins TRBV29-1 and TRBJ1-5; the D gene is possibly TRBD1 (5 bases). The CDR3 totals 14 residues. Looked up from germline, CDR1 is SQVTM and CDR2 is ANQGSEA. V gave up 6 bases and J gave up 0 bases, with 12 bases separating them. The CDR3 here is CSVATGVSNQPQHF. CDR3 DNA: TGCAGCGTCGCAACAGGTGTTAGCAATCAGCCCCAGCATTTT.

The chain has TRBV5-1 and TRBJ1-4; possibly TRBD1 for D (6 bases). The germline gives CDR1 SGHRS, CDR2 YFSETQ. This CDR3 is 14 amino acids long. The V gene lost 4 bases and the J gene lost 6 bases, with 13 bases spanning the gap. The CDR3 spells CASSPGGADEKLFF. The CDR3 DNA is TGCGCCAGCAGCCCCGGGGGGGCGGATGAAAAACTGTTTTTT.

This chain uses TRBV11-2 with TRBJ2-7; 13 bases agree with TRBD2. With V trimmed by 4 bases and J by 3 bases, 6 bases remained unmatched. The CDR3 is 16 residues long. From germline, CDR1 is SGHAT and CDR2 FQNNGV. For the CDR3, the DNA is TGTGCCAGCAGCTCTACTAGCGGGGGGGAGTACTACGAGCAGTACTTC. It encodes CASSSTSGGEYYEQYF. Supplemented by reference TRBV11-2 and TRBJ2-7, the full variable domain reads EAGVAQSPRYKIIEKRQSVAFWCNPISGHATLYWYQQILGQGPKLLIQFQNNGVVDDSQLPKDRFSAERLKGVDSTLKIQPAKLEDSAVYLCASSSTSGGEYYEQYFGPGTRLTVT.

Concerning this clone itself: Other DNA sequences in the sample encode the same CDR3. The chain has TRBV2 and TRBJ1-4, with 7 bases that match TRBD1. The trim removed 4 bases at V and 3 bases at J, leaving 8 bases unmatched. CDR1 and CDR2 from the germline V gene are SNHLY and FYNNEI. This CDR3 has 16 amino acids. In DNA, the CDR3 is TGTGCCAGCAGTGGAAAAGGGGGCTCCTCTAATGAAAAACTGTTTTTT. Amino acid sequence: CASSGKGGSSNEKLFF.

The genes are TRBV5-1 and TRBJ1-1, with TRBD1 as a possible D gene (6 bases). CDR1 and CDR2 from the germline V gene are SGHRS and YFSETQ. This CDR3 contains 15 residues. V lost 0 bases and J 1 base, leaving 10 bases between the germline ends. Written as DNA, the CDR3 is TGCGCCAGCAGCTTGGAAGGACAGACGAACACTGAAGCTTTCTTT. Its translation: CASSLEGQTNTEAFF.

The rearrangement uses TRBV29-1 and TRBJ2-2; perhaps TRBD1 as D (5 bases). The CDR3 spans 13 residues. Trimming left V 6 bases short and J 5 bases short, with 13 bases between. The V gene's germline CDR1 is SQVTM and CDR2 ANQGSEA. The CDR3 DNA reads TGCAGCGTCCTGGACACCTCAACCGGGGAGCTGTTTTTT. The encoded protein is CSVLDTSTGELFF.